Following are 3 T cell receptor beta chains from one sample sequenced in a study of cytomegalovirus exposure and HLA in healthy donors. In the PCR, 60 Vbeta and 13 Jbeta primers were used. The assay was immunoSEQ multiplex PCR, and TCRdb's table has in-frame clones only and misses some. The sample has some 180,000 clones, over 65% seen once. The sample comprised PBMCs. These receptors came from a man aged 18 to 30 in good health and CMV-seronegative.

The chain is built from TRBV7-6 and TRBJ1-6, with a tentative D call TRBD1 (6 bases). The CDR3 extends over 18 amino acids. CDR1 is SGHVS and CDR2 is FNYEAQ in the germline V gene. The V and J ends lost 1 base and 5 bases respectively, with 18 bases between them. CDR3 sequence: CASSLGPRGPFNNSPLHF. CDR3 DNA sequence: TGTGCCAGCAGCTTAGGGCCGCGGGGGCCCTTCAATAATTCACCCCTCCACTTT.

The genes are TRBV29-1 and TRBJ1-2; TRBD1 matches 10 bases. V was pared by 3 bases and J by 4 bases, with 11 bases of the junction left unmatched. Germline CDR1 SQVTM, CDR2 ANQGSEA. The CDR3 runs 16 residues. CDR3 residues: CSVEGTGVVPSYGYTF. CDR3 sequence (DNA): TGCAGCGTTGAGGGGACAGGGGTCGTACCGAGCTATGGCTACACCTTC.

In DNA, the CDR3 is TGTGCTAGTGGTTTGGCCGGACAGGGAGGGGAGACCCAGTACTTC. Translation: CASGLAGQGGETQYF. The chain has TRBV12-5 and TRBJ2-5, with D possibly TRBD1 on 8 matching bases. The CDR3 runs 15 residues. Germline CDR1 reads LGHNT; CDR2 reads FRNRAP. The ends were cut back, 1 base at V and 5 bases at J, with 14 bases in the middle. Full variable domain (rest looked up from reference TRBV12-5 and TRBJ2-5): DARVTQTPRHKVTEMGQEVTMRCQPILGHNTVFWYRQTMMQGLELLAYFRNRAPLDDSGMPKDRFSAEMPDATLATLKIQPSEPRDSAVYFCASGLAGQGGETQYFGPGTRLLVL.